This T cell receptor (beta chain) is from a study of STAT3 mutations in large granular lymphocyte leukemia. For the study at large: Canonical activating STAT3 mutations were detected in roughly half of the longitudinally sequenced T-LGLL patients.

Findings and limits, study-wide: Every T-LGLL patient had at least one immunodominant TCRbeta clonotype. Sampling intervals varied between patients and samples.

With 5 bases removed from V and 6 bases from J, the gap between germline ends came to 14 bases. The CDR3 contains 14 residues. Germline V CDR1 and CDR2: SGHDT, YYEEEE. Average productive template count per sample was 40,000 to 45,000. Sequenced by immunoSEQ multiplex PCR; TCRdb stores in-frame clones only, minus some. The table lists more than 25,000 clones, 70% to 80% of them singletons, with about 30% in the top ten. A word on this clone: The antigen remains unidentified.

Sequencing was performed on peripheral blood mononuclear cells. The rearrangement uses TRBV5-6 and TRBJ1-4, with D unresolved. This TCR derives from a woman between 50 and 59 years old with T-cell large granular lymphocyte leukemia. Some clones in this sample may be carry-over from other donors' samples. The CDR3 DNA sequence: TGTGCCAGCAGTTTACGTGGCCCCGATGAAAAACTGTTTTTT. Its translation is CASSLRGPDEKLFF.